These 22 T cell receptor beta chains originate from one sample sequenced in a study of read filtering for tumor transcriptome and immune sequencing. This library used 300 to 500 ng RNA and molecular barcoded adaptors spanning alpha/delta and beta/gamma chains. Via MiXCR, TCRdb re-called the reads, giving one row per CDR3 protein. The sample has around 140,000 distinct CDR3 sequences; 13% are singletons. The material sequenced was a population of CD138-negative cells sorted from bone marrow. These receptors all stem from a donor at least 40 years old with multiple myeloma.

The rearrangement joins TRBV24-1 to TRBJ2-6, with 8 positions matching TRBD1. The CDR3 extends over 18 amino acids. J was trimmed by 0 bases and V by 4 bases; bases with no gene match: 7. Germline V gene sequence: CDR1 KGHDR, CDR2 SFDVKD. The chain's CDR3 is CATSEPGQASSGANVLTF. In DNA form, the CDR3 reads TGTGCCACCAGTGAACCGGGACAGGCTAGCTCTGGGGCCAACGTCCTGACTTTC.

This chain links TRBV6-2 or TRBV6-3 with TRBJ2-7, with TRBD2 matching 7 bases. Germline V lookup: CDR1 MNHEY, CDR2 SVGEGT. V shed 8 bases and J 0 bases; nucleotides not matched to a gene: 7. CDR3 length: 14 amino acids. CDR3 nucleotide sequence: TGTGCCAGCGGGAGGGAGGCGGCCTCCTACGAGCAGTACTTC. This translates into CASGREAASYEQYF.

This clonotype showed up many times. The chain joins TRBV10-3 to TRBJ2-2; possible D gene TRBD2, 5 bases. Germline CDR1 reads ENHRY; CDR2 reads SYGVKD. The CDR3 loop spans 14 amino acids. V was pared by 6 bases and J by 2 bases, with 10 bases between. Here the CDR3 DNA reads TGTGCCATCAGAGAGGGTGGAAACACCGGGGAGCTGTTTTTT. Protein: CAIREGGNTGELFF.

This clonotype was seen ten or more times. V is TRBV2 and J is TRBJ1-5; TRBD1 matches at 11 bases. CDR1 and CDR2 (germline): SNHLY, FYNNEI. The CDR3 consists of 15 residues. V shed 6 bases and J 1 base; nucleotides not matched to a gene: 2. The chain's CDR3 is CASRGQGESNQPQHF. CDR3 DNA sequence: TGTGCCAGCAGGGGACAGGGGGAAAGCAATCAGCCCCAGCATTTT.

This clonotype appeared many times. The chain employs TRBV2 and TRBJ1-2; 8 nucleotides match TRBD1. Per the germline V gene, CDR1 is SNHLY and CDR2 is FYNNEI. V lost 10 bases and J lost 3; bases outside the gene matches: 10. The CDR3 runs to 14 residues. CDR3: CAIDDRGLHYGYTF. CDR3 nucleotides: TGTGCCATAGACGACAGGGGTCTACACTATGGCTACACCTTC.

This clonotype was observed many times. The chain recombines TRBV12-3 or TRBV12-4 with TRBJ1-2; 10 nucleotides line up with TRBD1. The length of the CDR3 is 14 residues. With 4 bases clipped from V and 2 bases from J, the junction kept 1 base outside the gene matches. The CDR3 DNA reads TGTGCCAGCAGTTCGGGACAGGGGAACTATGGCTACACCTTC. The encoded protein is CASSSGQGNYGYTF.

Many counts were recorded for this clonotype. V is TRBV7-2 and J is TRBJ2-1, with no clear D. The CDR3 totals 12 residues. CDR1 is SGHTA and CDR2 is FQGNSA in the germline V gene. V was pared by 1 base and J by 8 bases, with 6 bases between. The CDR3 DNA follows: TGTGCCAGCAGCTTAGTGTATTATGAGCAGTTCTTC. It codes for CASSLVYYEQFF.

The sample holds a few counts of this clonotype. The genes are TRBV6-2 or TRBV6-3 and TRBJ1-5; 7 bases fit TRBD1. CDR1 and CDR2 from the germline V gene are MNHEY and SVGEGT. Losses at the gene ends were 5 bases for V and 1 base for J; bases not matched to a gene: 8. The CDR3 is made up of 16 amino acids. As DNA, the CDR3 is TGTGCCAGCAGTGACAGGGCCGGTCGGAGCAATCAGCCCCAGCATTTT. Translation gives CASSDRAGRSNQPQHF.

This rearrangement joins TRBV20-1 to TRBJ1-2, with 7 nucleotides matching TRBD1. Germline CDR1 reads DFQATT; CDR2 reads SNEGSKA (reference sequence). This CDR3 region has 15 residues. Trimming cost V 3 bases and J 3 bases; bases outside gene matches: 10. The CDR3 spells CSARIRSGGYYGYTF. CDR3 nucleotide sequence: TGCAGTGCTAGGATCCGGTCAGGGGGTTACTATGGCTACACCTTC.

The chain has TRBV12-3 or TRBV12-4 and TRBJ2-7; 9 bases are a match to TRBD1. J gave up 9 bases and V 5 bases, and 11 bases lay outside the gene matches. This CDR3 has 14 amino acids. CDR3 loop: CASSQRDRVSGQYF. CDR3 bases: TGTGCCAGCAGTCAACGGGACAGGGTCTCCGGGCAGTACTTC.

This rearrangement joins TRBV7-3 to TRBJ2-3; TRBD1 is a possible D gene (5 bases). Per germline, CDR1 SGHTA and CDR2 FQGTGA. The V end lost 0 bases, the J end lost 2 bases, and 9 bases lay between the germline ends. CDR3 length: 15 residues. CDR3 DNA sequence: TGTGCCAGCAGCTTAACAGGGGCGATCACAGATACGCAGTATTTT. Protein product: CASSLTGAITDTQYF. Using reference TRBV7-3 and TRBJ2-3 for the parts outside the CDR3, the full variable domain is GAGVSQTPSNKVTEKGKYVELRCDPISGHTALYWYRQSLGQGPEFLIYFQGTGAADDSGLPNDRFFAVRPEGSVSTLKIQRTERGDSAVYLCASSLTGAITDTQYFGPGTRLTVL.

On this clonotype itself: This may arise from a read error, as a much more abundant clone is one base away. The V call is TRBV5-1, the J call TRBJ2-1; 13 bases map to TRBD2. The germline gives CDR1 SGHRS, CDR2 YFSETQ. The CDR3 sequence is 15 residues long. CDR3 coding DNA: TGCGCCAGCCGGACTAGCGGGAGCTCCTGCAATGAGCAGTTCTTC. This sequence encodes CASRTSGSSCNEQFF.

V gene TRBV7-8 combines with J gene TRBJ2-4, with D unclear. In germline, CDR1 is SGHVS, CDR2 FQNEAQ. Trimming shortened V by 4 bases and J by 1 base, and 14 bases separated the two germline ends. This CDR3 has 16 residues. CDR3 coding DNA: TGTGCCAGCAGCTGGACGGCCCCATCGGCCAAAAACATTCAGTACTTC. Translated, it gives CASSWTAPSAKNIQYF.

This clonotype showed up many times. The chain uses TRBV12-3 or TRBV12-4 and TRBJ2-1; 13 bases map to TRBD2. This CDR3 region has 18 residues. The ends lost 5 bases at V and 5 bases at J; junction bases unmatched: 12. CDR3 in DNA: TGTGCCAGCAGTCCAACGGGACGGGGACTAGCGGGAAACAATGAGCAGTTCTTC. Translated, it gives CASSPTGRGLAGNNEQFF.

In its sample, this clonotype was seen many times. The gene calls are TRBV5-4 and TRBJ1-1; the D gene is possibly TRBD1 (6 bases). From germline, CDR1 is SGHNT and CDR2 YYREEE (reference sequence). This CDR3 contains 14 residues. Trimming removed 5 bases from V and 0 bases from J, with 11 bases in between. The CDR3, as DNA: TGTGCCAGCAGTCCCGGGACATTGAACACTGAAGCTTTCTTT. It specifies CASSPGTLNTEAFF.

This clonotype was counted ten times or more. V usage is TRBV7-7 and J usage is TRBJ2-2; 13 bases fit TRBD2. Germline assignment: CDR1 SSHAT and CDR2 FNYEAQ (reference sequence). Trimming cost V 5 bases and J 2 bases; bases outside gene matches: 2. The CDR3 is 16 residues long. The CDR3 loop is CASSRLAGGNTGELFF. CDR3 coding DNA: TGTGCCAGCAGCCGACTAGCGGGAGGAAACACCGGGGAGCTGTTTTTT.

A remark on this clonotype: A much larger clone differs from this one at a single base, so this may be a read error. The chain has TRBV6-5 and TRBJ2-1; the match to TRBD2 covers 9 bases. The germline CDR1 and CDR2 sequences are MNHEY and SVGAGI. This CDR3 comprises 18 residues. CDR3 DNA sequence: TGTGCCAGCAGCTTAGCGGGGGATAAACCGATACCCTACAATGAGCAGTCCTTC. It translates to CASSLAGDKPIPYNEQSF.

The rearrangement links TRBV7-9 to TRBJ2-7; D remains unclear. The CDR3 sequence is 13 residues long. Trimming shortened V by 5 bases and J by 0 bases, and 8 bases separated the two germline ends. Germline-derived CDR1 and CDR2 are SEHNR and FQNEAQ (reference sequence). The CDR3 region has the DNA TGTGCCAGCAGCAAAAGTAGCTCCTACGAGCAGTACTTC. Its translation: CASSKSSSYEQYF. The complete variable domain, with remaining parts taken from reference TRBV7-9 and TRBJ2-7, reads DTGVSQNPRHKITKRGQNVTFRCDPISEHNRLYWYRQTLGQGPEFLTYFQNEAQLEKSRLLSDRFSAERPKGSFSTLEIQRTEQGDSAMYLCASSKSSSYEQYFGPGTRLTVT.

In its sample, this clonotype was seen many times. The chain employs TRBV7-2 and TRBJ2-1; 10 bases align to TRBD2. CDR1 is SGHTA and CDR2 is FQGNSA in the germline V gene. V lost 5 bases, J lost 6 bases, and 7 bases stayed unmatched. The CDR3 contains 15 residues. The DNA of the CDR3 is TGTGCCAGCAGCCTAGGGGGACTAGCGTTCAATGAGCAGTTCTTC. This codes for CASSLGGLAFNEQFF.

At least ten counts were recorded for this clonotype. The rearrangement links TRBV30 to TRBJ2-1; D is ambiguous. From germline, CDR1 is GTSNPN and CDR2 SVGIG (reference sequence). This CDR3 has 13 residues. The V end was cut by 5 bases, the J end by 7 bases, with 15 bases between. This chain's CDR3 is CAWGPPSANEQFF. DNA for the CDR3: TGTGCCTGGGGGCCCCCCTCTGCGAATGAGCAGTTCTTC.

This clonotype occurred many times. This chain joins TRBV2 and TRBJ1-2; TRBD1 matches at 9 bases. This CDR3 has 15 residues. CDR1 is SNHLY, CDR2 FYNNEI, per germline. Losses at the gene ends were 6 bases for V and 3 bases for J; bases not matched to a gene: 8. The CDR3 sequence is CASRPGTGRDYGYTF. The CDR3 bases are TGTGCCAGCAGACCCGGGACAGGGCGGGACTATGGCTACACCTTC. Together with reference TRBV2 and TRBJ1-2, the CDR3 gives the full variable domain: EPEVTQTPSHQVTQMGQEVILRCVPISNHLYFYWYRQILGQKVEFLVSFYNNEISEKSEIFDDQFSVERPDGSNFTLKIRSTKLEDSAMYFCASRPGTGRDYGYTFGSGTRLTVV.

This clonotype was found many times. This chain links TRBV7-9 with TRBJ1-1; possibly TRBD1 for D (6 bases). Trimming left V 5 bases short and J 0 bases short, with 10 bases between. Germline CDR1 reads SEHNR; CDR2 reads FQNEAQ (reference sequence). The CDR3 consists of 14 residues. The CDR3 nucleotides are TGTGCCAGCAGCGAGGGGACATTGAACACTGAAGCTTTCTTT. Protein: CASSEGTLNTEAFF.